The T cell receptor beta chain described here comes from a study of T cells in Graves' hyperthyroidism and ophthalmopathy (dated by TCRdb to the late 2010s). Notes on the research overall: Peripheral blood was collected at initial diagnosis, before any treatment. In more than 5 Graves' hyperthyroidism patients, the study also compared T-cell repertoires from thyroid tissue with T-cell repertoires from blood. TCR Vbeta CDR3 sequencing of roughly 140 peripheral blood samples (fewer than 45 ophthalmopathy, about 74 hyperthyroidism and roughly 17 progressor patients) is reported in the paper. To identify TCR V-J signatures that set the groups apart, the researchers used a discovery cohort of about a hundred patients, made up of roughly 40 with Graves' ophthalmopathy and about 59 with stable Graves' hyperthyroidism. Once sampling was done, hyperthyroidism patients were given methimazole at a starting dose of 30 mg daily, whereas ophthalmopathy patients were given high-dose intravenous methylprednisolone. For training and testing, the 95 to 100 patients in the discovery cohort were randomly divided in a 7:3 ratio. Whether ophthalmopathy could be predicted prospectively was tested in an independent validation cohort made up of under 20 hyperthyroidism patients plus 17 patients who later progressed to ophthalmopathy. The investigation overall reported the following: In validation, the model predicted progression to ophthalmopathy a median of approximately 6.6 months before onset, with roughly 70% sensitivity and just under 75% specificity. Blood samples also contained most of the expanded thyroid clonotypes (frequency above 0.001), which suggests that blood repertoires may reflect thyroid immune responses. Ophthalmopathy was separated from stable hyperthyroidism by a 13 V-J signature model, with about 86% sensitivity and just over 81% specificity obtained in cross-validation and 80%/75% obtained in testing. Sample size was not statistically predetermined, and blinding of investigators to group allocation was not performed.

Hyperthyroidism patients were newly diagnosed, had a disease duration of under 2 months, and were aged 18 to 65 years. The study excluded patients with uncontrolled infections, other autoimmune diseases, pregnancy or lactation. Clinical symptoms, serum thyroxine and TRAb, thyroid ultrasound, and orbital computed tomography formed the basis for the diagnoses. Blood from progressor patients was drawn when they were first diagnosed with hyperthyroidism, before any ophthalmopathy symptoms appeared. Ficoll-Paque density gradient centrifugation was used to isolate PBMCs from around 9.1 ml of fresh peripheral blood. Progressor patients were defined as those initially diagnosed with Graves' hyperthyroidism in whom ophthalmopathy developed during follow-up. Trizol reagent was used to extract total RNA, and RNA quality was then checked on an Agilent 2100 Bioanalyzer. The germline V gene (reference sequence) sets CDR1 to WNHNN and CDR2 to SYGVQD. There are 20 amino acids in the CDR3, from cysteine to phenylalanine inclusive. The DNA shown is the 60-base CDR3, in frame from base 1. V and J are trimmed by 0 bases and 0 bases, and the gene matches miss 12 bases of the junction.

The TCR beta CDR3 regions were amplified from the RNA transcripts. For the first round of RT-PCR on the TCR CDR3, the HTBI primer set was used together with the Qiagen OneStep RT-PCR kit. Libraries were constructed in a second round of multiplex PCR, after which size selection and purification were performed. Sequencing of the libraries was done on an Illumina HiSeq2000 using paired-end 100 bp reads. The study's processing was this. SOAPnuke was used to process the raw data, removing reads that contained adapters or uncalled bases, had a mean Phred below 15, or lacked an exact match to the constant primer or identifier. COPE v1.2.5 was used to merge high-quality paired reads, and clonotypes were defined as unique nucleotide sequences. Clonotypes were aligned to IMGT TRBV, TRBD and TRBJ reference segments using MiTCR v1.1. Analysis was restricted to V-J combinations with a frequency above 0.0001, which covered about 99% of repertoires. The TCS score was defined as F50 (clonal expansion) divided by E x V (chaos), with BLOSUM62-based TCRdist calculated between CDR3 peptides within each V-J. Welch's t-statistics and random forest reduced 500 to 650 V-J features to 10 to 15, which were used in a naive Bayes classifier (R e1071). TCRdb reran the public reads through fastp at Q25 and MiXCR, keeping productive beta chains. All rows with the same CDR3 protein become a single entry with the most common DNA and genes. TCRdb's processing, not the authors', yielded these V and J calls. This sample is represented by around 250,000 distinct CDR3 sequences; 13% to 15% of them were singletons. The ten biggest clones cover about 14% of the sample.

There are many counts of this clonotype. Its target antigen remains unknown. Base qualities are not provided; no much larger clone lies one nucleotide away. The source is a woman in her 40s with Graves' hyperthyroidism that later progressed to Graves' ophthalmopathy. The sequencing sample was made of blood. The sequence is built from TRBV10-1 and TRBJ2-1, with 9 central nucleotides matching TRBD2. The CDR3 protein is CASSESNRASGKLSYNEQFF. The nucleotide sequence is TGCGCCAGCAGTGAGTCGAATCGGGCTAGCGGGAAACTCTCCTACAATGAGCAGTTCTTC.